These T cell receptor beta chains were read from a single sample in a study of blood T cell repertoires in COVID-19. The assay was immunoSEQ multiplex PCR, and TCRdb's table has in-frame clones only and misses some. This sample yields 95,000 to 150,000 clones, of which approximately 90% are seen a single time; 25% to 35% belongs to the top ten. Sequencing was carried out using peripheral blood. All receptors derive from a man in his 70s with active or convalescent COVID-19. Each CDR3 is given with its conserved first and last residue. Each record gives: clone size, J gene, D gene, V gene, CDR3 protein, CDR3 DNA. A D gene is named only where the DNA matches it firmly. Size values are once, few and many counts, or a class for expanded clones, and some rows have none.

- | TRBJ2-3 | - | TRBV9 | CASSVDPAPGADTQYF | TGTGCCAGCAGCGTAGATCCGGCCCCCGGGGCAGATACGCAGTATTTT
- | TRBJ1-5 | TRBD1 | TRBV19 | CASSTTGGAYQPQHF | TGTGCCAGTAGCACCACAGGGGGAGCGTATCAGCCCCAGCATTTT
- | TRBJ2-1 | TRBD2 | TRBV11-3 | CASSFAPTSPLGSYNEQFF | TGTGCCAGCAGCTTCGCCCCGACTAGCCCCCTCGGCTCCTACAATGAGCAGTTCTTC
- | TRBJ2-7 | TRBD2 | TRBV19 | CASSIGGLAGAGEQYF | TGTGCCAGTAGTATAGGCGGACTAGCGGGAGCTGGCGAGCAGTACTTC
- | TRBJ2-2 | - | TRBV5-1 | CASTRGPGAGGELFF | TGCGCCAGCACCCGGGGCCCAGGGGCGGGCGGGGAGCTGTTTTTT
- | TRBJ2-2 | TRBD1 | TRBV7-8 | CASSSYLMTGKGTGELFF | TGTGCCAGCAGCTCTTACTTAATGACAGGGAAGGGAACCGGGGAGCTGTTTTTT
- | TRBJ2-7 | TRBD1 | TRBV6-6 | CASTPQGARVEQYF | TGTGCCAGCACCCCTCAGGGGGCTCGCGTCGAGCAGTACTTC
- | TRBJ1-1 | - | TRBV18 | CASSLGQVTNTEAFF | TGTGCCAGCTCACTCGGCCAGGTAACGAACACTGAAGCTTTCTTT
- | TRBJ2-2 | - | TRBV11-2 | CASSLLASAGELFF | TGTGCCAGCAGCTTACTCGCTAGCGCCGGGGAGCTGTTTTTT
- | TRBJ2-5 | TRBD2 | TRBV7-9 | CASSQGLAGETQYF | TGTGCCAGCAGCCAAGGACTAGCGGGAGAGACCCAGTACTTC
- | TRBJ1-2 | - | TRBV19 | CASSLGIQGYGYTF | TGTGCCAGTAGTCTCGGGATACAGGGCTATGGCTACACCTTC
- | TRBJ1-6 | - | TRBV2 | CASSGQDPRNSPLHF | TGTGCCAGCAGTGGACAGGACCCACGTAATTCACCCCTCCACTTT
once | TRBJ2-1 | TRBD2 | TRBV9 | CASSLSGTRDNEQFF | TGTGCCAGCAGCCTTTCCGGGACTAGGGACAATGAGCAGTTCTTC
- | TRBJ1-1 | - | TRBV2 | CASSDRQGRYTEAFF | TGTGCCAGCAGTGATCGGCAGGGGAGATACACTGAAGCTTTCTTT
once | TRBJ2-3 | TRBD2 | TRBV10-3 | CALGREPDTQYF | TGTGCCCTAGGGAGGGAGCCAGATACGCAGTATTTT
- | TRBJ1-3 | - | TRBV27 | CASSFSEGEKSSGNTIYF | TGTGCCAGCAGTTTTTCCGAGGGTGAGAAGAGCTCTGGAAACACCATATATTTT
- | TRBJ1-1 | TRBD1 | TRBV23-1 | CASSQLGQAWFGATEAFF | TGCGCCAGCAGTCAATTAGGACAGGCCTGGTTCGGCGCCACTGAAGCTTTCTTT
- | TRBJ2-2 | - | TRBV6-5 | CATQGGVYTGELFF | TGTGCCACCCAGGGGGGAGTTTACACCGGGGAGCTGTTTTTT
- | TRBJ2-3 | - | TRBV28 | CASQDGVADTQYF | TGTGCCAGCCAAGACGGGGTGGCAGATACGCAGTATTTT
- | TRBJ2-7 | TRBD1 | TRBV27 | CASSHSTGQGDYEQYF | TGTGCCAGCAGCCACAGCACGGGACAGGGGGACTACGAGCAGTACTTC
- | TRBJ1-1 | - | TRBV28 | CASTNPPGEAFF | TGTGCCAGCACCAATCCGCCGGGGGAGGCTTTCTTT
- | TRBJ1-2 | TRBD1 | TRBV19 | CASRSGTGPGWNGYTF | TGTGCCAGTAGATCGGGGACAGGCCCAGGGTGGAATGGCTACACCTTC
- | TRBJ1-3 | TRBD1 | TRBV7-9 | CANDRGSSGNTIYF | TGTGCCAATGACAGGGGATCGTCTGGAAACACCATATATTTT
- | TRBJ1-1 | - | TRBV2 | CASSEDAGMNTEAFF | TGTGCCAGCAGTGAAGATGCGGGAATGAACACTGAAGCTTTCTTT
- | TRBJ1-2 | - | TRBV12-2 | CASRLADNYGYTF | TGTGCAAGTCGTTTAGCGGACAATTACGGCTACACCTTC
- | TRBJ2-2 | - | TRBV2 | CASSGGSQAGELFF | TGTGCCAGTAGCGGTGGTTCTCAGGCCGGGGAGCTGTTTTTT
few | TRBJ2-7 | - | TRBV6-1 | CASSEATGTNEQYF | TGTGCCAGCAGTGAAGCTACAGGAACTAACGAGCAGTACTTC
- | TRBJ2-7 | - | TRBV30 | CAWSRYGGEQYF | TGTGCCTGGAGTCGGTATGGTGGCGAGCAGTACTTC
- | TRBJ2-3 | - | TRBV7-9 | CASSLSTVREYF | TGTGCCAGCAGCTTAAGTACAGTCAGGGAGTATTTT
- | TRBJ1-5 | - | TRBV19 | CASSIEISGNQPQHF | TGTGCCAGTAGCATCGAAATATCAGGCAATCAGCCCCAGCATTTT
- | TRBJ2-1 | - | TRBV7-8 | CAPPRLPGAGAAGPDNEQFF | TGCGCCCCCCCCCGACTCCCTGGGGCAGGTGCTGCCGGCCCGGACAATGAGCAGTTCTTC
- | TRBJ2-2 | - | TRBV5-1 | CASSILQTNTGELFF | TGCGCCAGCAGCATATTACAGACGAACACCGGGGAGCTGTTTTTT
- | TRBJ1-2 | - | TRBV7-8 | CASSEAGRRRGYTF | TGTGCCAGCAGCGAGGCTGGACGGAGGAGAGGCTACACCTTC
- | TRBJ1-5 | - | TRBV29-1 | CSVGTREDQHF | TGCAGCGTGGGCACCCGGGAGGACCAGCATTTT
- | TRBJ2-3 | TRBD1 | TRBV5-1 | CASLRDSSTDTQYF | TGCGCCAGCCTCCGGGACAGCAGCACAGATACGCAGTATTTT
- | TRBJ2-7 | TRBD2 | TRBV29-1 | CSVERSGLPYEQYF | TGCAGCGTTGAACGATCGGGACTACCCTACGAGCAGTACTTC
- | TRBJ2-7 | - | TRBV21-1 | CASSKGSSGRDEQYF | TGTGCCAGCAGCAAAGGGAGTAGCGGGAGGGACGAGCAGTACTTC
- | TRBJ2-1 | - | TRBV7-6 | CASSLDAGAAEQFF | TGTGCCAGCAGCTTAGATGCAGGGGCAGCTGAGCAGTTCTTC
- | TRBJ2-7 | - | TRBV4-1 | CASSQDAGLAYEQYF | TGCGCCAGCAGCCAAGATGCGGGCTTAGCCTACGAGCAGTACTTC
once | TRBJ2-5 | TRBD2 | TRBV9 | CASSVAGRAGQETQYF | TGTGCCAGCAGCGTAGCTGGGCGAGCGGGACAAGAGACCCAGTACTTC
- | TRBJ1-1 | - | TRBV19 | CASRVEGATEAFF | TGTGCCAGTAGGGTCGAAGGGGCCACTGAAGCTTTCTTT
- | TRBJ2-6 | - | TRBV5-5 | CASSLAAGDVLTF | TGTGCCAGCAGCTTGGCGGCCGGGGACGTCCTGACTTTC
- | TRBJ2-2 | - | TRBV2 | CASPRGQGLGGELFF | TGTGCCAGCCCAAGAGGGCAGGGGCTGGGCGGGGAGCTGTTTTTT
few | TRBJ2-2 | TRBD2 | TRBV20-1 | CSASRTSGPPYTGELFF | TGCAGTGCTAGTCGGACTAGCGGGCCCCCCTACACCGGGGAGCTGTTTTTT
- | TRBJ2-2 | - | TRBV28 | CASSFLWGLDGELFF | TGTGCCAGCAGTTTCCTCTGGGGGCTGGACGGGGAGCTGTTTTTT
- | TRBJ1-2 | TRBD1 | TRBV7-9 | CASSLVGQDYGYTF | TGTGCCAGCAGCTTAGTTGGACAGGACTATGGCTACACCTTC
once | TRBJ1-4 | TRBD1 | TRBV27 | CASSLITGGPNEKLFF | TGTGCCAGCAGTTTAATAACAGGGGGGCCTAATGAAAAACTGTTTTTT
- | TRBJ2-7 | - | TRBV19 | CASSIGTDRPYEQYF | TGTGCCAGTAGTATAGGCACCGACAGACCCTACGAGCAGTACTTC
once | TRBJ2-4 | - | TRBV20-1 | CSARVSDIQYF | TGCAGTGCTAGAGTCAGTGACATTCAGTACTTC
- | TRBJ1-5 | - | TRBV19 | CASSIGRAQHF | TGTGCCAGTAGTATCGGGAGAGCCCAGCATTTT
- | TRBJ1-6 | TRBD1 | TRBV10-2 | CASSVQTGAGNSPLHF | TGCGCCAGCAGTGTACAAACAGGGGCAGGTAATTCACCCCTCCACTTT
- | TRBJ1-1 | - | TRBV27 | CASSARGQNTEAFF | TGTGCCAGCAGTGCCCGGGGACAGAACACTGAAGCTTTCTTT
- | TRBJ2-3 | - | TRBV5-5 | CASRPQTDTQYF | TGTGCCAGCAGACCACAGACAGATACGCAGTATTTT
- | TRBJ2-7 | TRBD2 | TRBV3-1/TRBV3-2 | CASSQSAGGRYF | TGTGCCAGCAGCCAATCTGCGGGGGGGCGGTACTTC
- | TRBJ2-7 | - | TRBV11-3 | CASSQTSNEQYF | TGTGCCAGCAGCCAGACTAGTAACGAGCAGTACTTC